This TCR beta chain was identified in a study of blood T cell repertoires in COVID-19. The wider study: The United States, Italy and Spain were the sources of the acute and convalescent COVID-19 samples. PBMCs, B-cell-depleted T cells, or T cells provided the cDNA or gDNA that made up the material.

Germline CDR1 SGDLS, CDR2 YYNGEE. The CDR3 has 15 amino acids. V lost 0 bases, J lost 0 bases, and 7 bases lay in between. Only in-frame clones appear in the TCRdb table, and some are missing; sequencing was by immunoSEQ multiplex PCR. The sample gives under 50,000 clones, 70% to 90% of which show up once; 15% to 17% is in the top ten. The TCR was taken from a man aged 70-80 years with active COVID-19. The rearrangement uses TRBV9 and TRBJ1-5; the D is unclear. The sequencing sample was made of peripheral blood. CDR3: CASSVGGNSNQPQHF. The CDR3 DNA is TGTGCCAGCAGCGTAGGAGGGAATAGCAATCAGCCCCAGCATTTT.